This TCR beta chain was recorded in a study of cytomegalovirus exposure and HLA in healthy donors. CDR1 is SGHKS, CDR2 YYEKEE, per germline (reference sequence). This CDR3 spans 18 amino acids. V lost 0 bases and J lost 4; bases outside the gene matches: 7. Overall study findings and caveats: Later work showed greater clonal expansion in HLA-associated TCR beta chains than in equally common others. Rates of TCR association differed by HLA locus in a later analysis, with DRB1 highest and HLA-C lowest. Published work reported that the classifier diagnosed cytomegalovirus status with high specificity and sensitivity. Earlier analysis found most TCR beta V segments productive about 90% or about 30% of the time.

This clone showed up just a few times. The antigen is unknown. PCR employed 60 Vbeta and 13 Jbeta primers. Some clones are missing from TCRdb's copy, which holds only in-frame ones; the method was immunoSEQ multiplex PCR. The table has 200,000 to 300,000 clones, roughly 87% seen once. The gene calls are TRBV5-5 and TRBJ2-5; 15 bases line up with TRBD2. The source material was PBMCs. The receptor comes from a woman in her thirties or forties in good health and CMV-seropositive. The CDR3 nucleotides read TGTGCCAGCAGCTTGGGCCTGGGACTAGCGGGAGGAGTAGAGACCCAGTACTTC. Its translation is CASSLGLGLAGGVETQYF.